This T cell receptor beta chain was captured in a study of OX40 agonist ivuxolimab in advanced cancers. Sequencing used immunoSEQ multiplex PCR; TCRdb keeps in-frame clones, though not all of them. Among 65,000 to 95,000 clones listed, more than 70% were seen once. Germline V gives CDR1 SGHTS, CDR2 YDEGEE. The CDR3 is 17 amino acids. V was clipped by 1 base and J by 2 bases, with 18 bases between them. The J gene is TRBJ1-2, the V gene TRBV5-8; no reliable D call. The sample here was CD4+ or CD8+ T cells sorted from blood, taken in a trial of the OX40 agonist ivuxolimab. The source is an adult with an advanced solid tumor such as melanoma, head and neck, liver or kidney cancer. Here the CDR3 DNA reads TGTGCCAGCAGCTTGTTAATTGAGGTAGCGACCAACTATGGCTACACCTTC. Translation gives CASSLLIEVATNYGYTF.